This T cell receptor beta chain was sequenced for a study of OX40 agonist ivuxolimab in advanced cancers. Overall study: Partial responses were recorded for three patients, including one with hepatocellular carcinoma and two with cutaneous melanoma.

V shed 3 bases and J shed 8 bases, with 9 bases lying between them. The CDR3 is made up of 12 amino acids. Germline values: CDR1 SGDLS, CDR2 YYNGEE. The table came from immunoSEQ multiplex PCR; TCRdb's copy has only in-frame clones and leaves some out. The top ten clones hold 29% of a sample with nearly 11,000 clones, about 89% of them seen once. This TCR came from an adult with an advanced solid tumor such as melanoma, head and neck, liver or kidney cancer. J is TRBJ2-4 and V is TRBV9, with D possibly being TRBD2 (6 bases). Specimen: CD4+ or CD8+ T cells sorted from blood, collected in a trial of the OX40 agonist ivuxolimab. The CDR3 DNA reads TGTGCCAGCAGCGCCACGGGGGACATTCAGTACTTC. Translation: CASSATGDIQYF. Full variable domain (remainder filled in from reference TRBV9 and TRBJ2-4): DSGVTQTPKHLITATGQRVTLRCSPRSGDLSVYWYQQSLDQGLQFLIQYYNGEERAKGNILERFSAQQFPDLHSELNLSSLELGDSALYFCASSATGDIQYFGAGTRLSVL.